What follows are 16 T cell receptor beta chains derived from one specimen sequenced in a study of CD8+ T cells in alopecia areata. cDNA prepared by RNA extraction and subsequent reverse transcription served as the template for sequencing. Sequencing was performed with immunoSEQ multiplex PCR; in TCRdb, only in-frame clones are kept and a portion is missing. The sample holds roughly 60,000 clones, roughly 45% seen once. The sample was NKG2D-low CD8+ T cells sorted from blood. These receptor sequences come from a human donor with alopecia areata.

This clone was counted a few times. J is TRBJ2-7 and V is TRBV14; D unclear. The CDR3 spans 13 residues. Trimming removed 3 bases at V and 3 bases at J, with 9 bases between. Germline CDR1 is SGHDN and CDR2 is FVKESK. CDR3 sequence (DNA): TGTGCCAGCAGCCACCGGACCGACTACGAGCAGTACTTC. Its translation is CASSHRTDYEQYF.

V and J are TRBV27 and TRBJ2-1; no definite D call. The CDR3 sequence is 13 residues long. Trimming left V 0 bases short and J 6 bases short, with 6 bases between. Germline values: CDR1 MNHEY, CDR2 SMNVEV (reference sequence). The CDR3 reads CASSLSYGNEQFF. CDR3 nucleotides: TGTGCCAGCAGTTTATCGTACGGCAATGAGCAGTTCTTC.

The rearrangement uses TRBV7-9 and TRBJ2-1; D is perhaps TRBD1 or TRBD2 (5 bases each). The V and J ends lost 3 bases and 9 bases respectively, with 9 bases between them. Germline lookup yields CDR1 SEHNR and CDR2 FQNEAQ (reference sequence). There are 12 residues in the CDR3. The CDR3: CASSLGPGEQFF. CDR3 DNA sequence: TGTGCCAGCAGCTTGGGACCCGGTGAGCAGTTCTTC.

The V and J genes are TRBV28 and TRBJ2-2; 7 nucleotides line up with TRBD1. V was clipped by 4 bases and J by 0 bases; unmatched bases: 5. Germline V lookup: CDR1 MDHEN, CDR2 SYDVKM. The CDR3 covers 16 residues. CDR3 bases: TGTGCCAGCAGTTCCTACAGGGGTCCGAACACCGGGGAGCTGTTTTTT. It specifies CASSSYRGPNTGELFF.

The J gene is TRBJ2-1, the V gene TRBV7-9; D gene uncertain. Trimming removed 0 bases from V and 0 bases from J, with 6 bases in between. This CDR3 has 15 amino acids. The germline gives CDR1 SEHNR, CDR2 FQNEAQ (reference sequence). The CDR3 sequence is CASSLAESSYNEQFF. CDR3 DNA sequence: TGTGCCAGCAGCTTAGCGGAGAGCTCCTACAATGAGCAGTTCTTC.

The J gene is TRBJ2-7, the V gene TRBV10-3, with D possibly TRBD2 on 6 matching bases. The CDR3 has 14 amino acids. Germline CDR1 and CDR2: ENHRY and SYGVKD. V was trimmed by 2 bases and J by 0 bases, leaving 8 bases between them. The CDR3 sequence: CAISEDGSSYEQYF. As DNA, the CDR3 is TGTGCCATCAGTGAGGACGGGAGCTCCTACGAGCAGTACTTC.

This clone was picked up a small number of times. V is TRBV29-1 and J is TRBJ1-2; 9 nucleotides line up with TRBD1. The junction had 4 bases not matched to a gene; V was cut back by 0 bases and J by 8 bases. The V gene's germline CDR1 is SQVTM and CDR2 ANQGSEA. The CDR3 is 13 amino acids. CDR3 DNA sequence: TGCAGCGTTGAAGATGGGGACAGGGTCGGCTACACCTTC. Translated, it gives CSVEDGDRVGYTF.

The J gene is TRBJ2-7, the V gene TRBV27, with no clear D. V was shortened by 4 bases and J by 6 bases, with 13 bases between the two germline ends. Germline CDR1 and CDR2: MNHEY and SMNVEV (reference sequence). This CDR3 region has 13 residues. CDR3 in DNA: TGTGCCAGCAGTTCGGCGAGTAGCAGCGAGCAGTACTTC. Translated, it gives CASSSASSSEQYF.

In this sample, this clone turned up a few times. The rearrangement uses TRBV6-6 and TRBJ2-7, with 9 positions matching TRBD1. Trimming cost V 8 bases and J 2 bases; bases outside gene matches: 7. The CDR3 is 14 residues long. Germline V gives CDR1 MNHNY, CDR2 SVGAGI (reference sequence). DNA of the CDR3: TGTGCCAGCTGCCCGGGACAGGGACCCTACGAGCAGTACTTC. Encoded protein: CASCPGQGPYEQYF.

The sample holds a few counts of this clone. The CDR3 reads CSVDRGENTEAFF. CDR3 DNA sequence: TGCAGCGTGGACAGGGGGGAGAACACTGAAGCTTTCTTT. The J gene is TRBJ1-1, the V gene TRBV29-1; 10 bases align to TRBD1. The CDR3 sequence is 13 residues long. Germline loops: CDR1 SQVTM, CDR2 ANQGSEA. V lost 6 bases to trimming and J lost 1 base; unmatched junction nucleotides: 2.

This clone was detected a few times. CDR3: CASSLDGPPSYEQYF. The CDR3 nucleotides read TGCGCCAGCAGCTTGGACGGCCCCCCCTCCTACGAGCAGTACTTC. The gene calls are TRBV5-1 and TRBJ2-7; D gene uncertain. V was pared by 0 bases and J by 0 bases, with 10 bases between. The CDR3 has 15 residues. Germline V CDR1 and CDR2: SGHRS, YFSETQ.

Here the CDR3 reads CASTLIGGGGDTQYF. The CDR3 bases are TGTGCCAGCACCCTCATCGGAGGGGGTGGAGATACGCAGTATTTT. The genes are TRBV27 and TRBJ2-3; D possibly uses TRBD1 or TRBD2 (6 bases each). The germline gives CDR1 MNHEY, CDR2 SMNVEV (reference sequence). CDR3 length equals 15 residues. V shed 7 bases and J shed 5 bases, with 19 bases lying between them.

Here the CDR3 DNA reads TGCGCCAGCAGAACCGGGACTAGTCGTAGCAAAAACATTCAGTACTTC. It yields the protein CASRTGTSRSKNIQYF. V gene TRBV23-1 combines with J gene TRBJ2-4; 8 bases fit TRBD2. TRBV23-1 is treated as an ORF (open reading frame) with a function not yet certain. CDR3 size: 16 residues. V shed 6 bases, J shed 3 bases, and the junction held 10 bases outside the gene matches.

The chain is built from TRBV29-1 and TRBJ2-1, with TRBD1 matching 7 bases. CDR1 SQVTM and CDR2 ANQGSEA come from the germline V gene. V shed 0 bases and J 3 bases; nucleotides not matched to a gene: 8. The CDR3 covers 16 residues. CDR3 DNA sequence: TGCAGCGTTGAAGATCTTCGGCAGGGGGACTACAATGAGCAGTTCTTC. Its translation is CSVEDLRQGDYNEQFF.

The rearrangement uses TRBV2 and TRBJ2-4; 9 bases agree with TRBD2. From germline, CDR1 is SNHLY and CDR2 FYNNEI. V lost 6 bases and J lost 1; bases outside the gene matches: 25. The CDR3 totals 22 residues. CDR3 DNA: TGTGCCAGCAGAGCCAGCCAGAGCCTAGCGGGAAGCTTCGCATTGGCCAAAAACATTCAGTACTTC. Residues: CASRASQSLAGSFALAKNIQYF.

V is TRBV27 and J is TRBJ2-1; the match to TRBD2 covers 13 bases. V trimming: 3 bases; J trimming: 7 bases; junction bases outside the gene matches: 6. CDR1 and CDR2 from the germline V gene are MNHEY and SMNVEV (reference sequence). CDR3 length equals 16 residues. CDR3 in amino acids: CASSFHRTSGSNEQFF. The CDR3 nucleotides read TGTGCCAGCAGTTTCCATCGGACTAGCGGGAGTAATGAGCAGTTCTTC.